Shown below are 7 T cell receptor beta chains from a single sample sequenced in a study of HIV-infected children after antiretroviral therapy interruption. Treatment of the sample: PENTA 11 planned treatment interruption arm or continuous ART arm. The TCR library was built from RNA with a 3' RACE protocol and unique molecular identifiers. From the 3' RACE reads, TCRdb called clonotypes with MiXCR, one entry per CDR3 protein. The repertoire holds 40,000 to 50,000 distinct CDR3 sequences, with roughly 4.5% as singletons. Specimen: CD45RA+ CD4+ T cells from PBMCs, pooled from several time points, collected from a donor given antiretroviral therapy, either interrupted or continuous. The sample's subset: naive CD4+ CD45RA+ CD45RO- T cells. These receptors were obtained from a pool of human donors with HIV.

This clonotype was seen many times. This chain connects TRBV20-1 to TRBJ2-7; TRBD1 matches at 7 bases. The CDR3 is made up of 13 amino acids. With V trimmed by 5 bases and J by 3 bases, 7 bases remained unmatched. Per germline, CDR1 DFQATT and CDR2 SNEGSKA (reference sequence). In nucleotides, the CDR3 is TGCAGTGCTGTACAGGGGTTCAACTACGAGCAGTACTTC. Protein: CSAVQGFNYEQYF.

This clonotype appeared many times. The chain has TRBV12-3 or TRBV12-4 and TRBJ2-1; D is uncertain. V was cut by 3 bases and J by 5 bases, with 8 bases left in between. CDR3 length: 13 amino acids. CDR3 loop: CASSFQPNNEQFF. The CDR3 DNA is TGTGCCAGCAGTTTCCAGCCGAACAATGAGCAGTTCTTC.

This clonotype has ten or more counts. The rearrangement uses TRBV12-3 or TRBV12-4 and TRBJ1-2; the D gene is possibly TRBD1 (5 bases). This CDR3 spans 13 amino acids. V lost 3 bases, J lost 8 bases, and 13 bases lay in between. CDR3 sequence reads: CASSFARTRGYTF. The CDR3 bases are TGTGCCAGCAGTTTTGCTCGGACACGGGGCTACACCTTC.

The sample holds many counts of this clonotype. The chain couples TRBV19 to TRBJ1-4; weak D call: TRBD1 (6 bases). Germline loops: CDR1 LNHDA, CDR2 SQIVND (reference sequence). Trimming removed 6 bases at V and 2 bases at J, with 16 bases between. The CDR3 covers 16 residues. The CDR3 nucleotides are TGTGCCAGTAGCCGTAAACCGGGACACACTAATGAAAAACTGTTTTTT. As protein: CASSRKPGHTNEKLFF.

The rearrangement links TRBV6-5 to TRBJ2-2; D gene ambiguous. Germline V gives CDR1 MNHEY, CDR2 SVGAGI. Trimming shortened V by 2 bases and J by 3 bases, and 16 bases separated the two germline ends. The CDR3 is made up of 17 amino acids. CDR3 amino acids: CASSYGSKRTDTGELFF. The CDR3 DNA follows: TGTGCCAGCAGTTACGGCAGCAAAAGAACTGACACCGGGGAGCTGTTTTTT.

This clonotype showed up just a few times. The chain links TRBV2 to TRBJ2-7; 9 nucleotides agree with TRBD1. Trimming at V came to 8 bases and at J to 5 bases, leaving 4 bases not matched to a gene. The CDR3 is 12 residues long. Germline-derived CDR1 and CDR2 are SNHLY and FYNNEI. CDR3 nucleotide sequence: TGTGCCAGCCGACAGGGGGGTAACGAGCAGTACTTC. Translating it yields CASRQGGNEQYF.

This clonotype was seen ten or more times. The chain joins TRBV5-6 to TRBJ1-1; unclear D gene. The CDR3 covers 13 residues. Germline V gene data show CDR1 as SGHDT and CDR2 as YYEEEE. Trimming took 1 base from V and 1 from J, leaving 5 bases between them. The CDR3 sequence: CASSLWGNTEAFF. CDR3 nucleotides: TGTGCCAGCAGCTTGTGGGGGAACACTGAAGCTTTCTTT.